These 28 T cell receptor beta chains were all obtained from the same sample, sequenced in a study of shared clonotypes between healthy human individuals. Profiled with immunoSEQ multiplex PCR; TCRdb holds only in-frame clones, not every one. This sample has nearly 500,000 clones, with about 82% found just once. The sample taken for sequencing was PBMCs. The receptors stem from a woman aged 35 to 49 in good health. Some clones in this sample may be carry-over from other donors' samples.

V usage is TRBV14 and J usage is TRBJ2-7, with D perhaps assigned TRBD1 or TRBD2 (6 bases each). The V and J ends lost 1 base and 7 bases respectively, with 14 bases between them. CDR3 length equals 14 residues. Germline CDR1 is SGHDN and CDR2 is FVKESK. CDR3 nucleotides: TGTGCCAGCAGCCAAGGAGGGGGGCCCTGGGAGCAGTACTTC. This codes for CASSQGGGPWEQYF.

The V call is TRBV5-1, the J call TRBJ2-5, with 9 positions matching TRBD2. The CDR3 loop spans 14 amino acids. Trimming took 4 bases from V and 1 from J; bases not matched to a gene: 2. CDR1 is SGHRS, CDR2 YFSETQ, per germline. The CDR3 is CASSRSGGQETQYF. The CDR3 bases are TGCGCCAGCAGCCGTAGCGGGGGCCAAGAGACCCAGTACTTC.

The chain has TRBV5-1 and TRBJ1-4; no clear D gene. Germline V gene data show CDR1 as SGHRS and CDR2 as YFSETQ. This CDR3 contains 14 residues. Trimming removed 0 bases at V and 5 bases at J, with 8 bases between. As DNA, the CDR3 is TGCGCCAGCAGCTTGGCCGGTGCCAATGAAAAACTGTTTTTT. Translated, it gives CASSLAGANEKLFF.

V usage is TRBV5-1 and J usage is TRBJ2-1; TRBD2 matches at 8 bases. CDR3 length: 15 residues. V lost 0 bases, J lost 5 bases, and 4 bases stayed unmatched. Germline lookup yields CDR1 SGHRS and CDR2 YFSETQ. The CDR3 protein is CASSLDSGTHNEQFF. In DNA, the CDR3 is TGCGCCAGCAGCTTGGATAGCGGGACGCACAATGAGCAGTTCTTC.

This rearrangement joins TRBV7-9 to TRBJ2-6, with D hard to call. CDR3 length: 15 amino acids. Germline V gene sequence: CDR1 SEHNR, CDR2 FQNEAQ (reference sequence). The ends were cut back, 5 bases at V and 1 base at J, with 9 bases in the middle. This CDR3 reads CASSRTDSGANVLTF. The CDR3 nucleotides read TGTGCCAGCAGCCGAACGGATTCTGGGGCCAACGTCCTGACTTTC. Full variable domain (rest looked up from reference TRBV7-9 and TRBJ2-6): DTGVSQNPRHKITKRGQNVTFRCDPISEHNRLYWYRQTLGQGPEFLTYFQNEAQLEKSRLLSDRFSAERPKGSFSTLEIQRTEQGDSAMYLCASSRTDSGANVLTFGAGSRLTVL.

DNA of the CDR3: TGTGCCAGCAGGGAAGACAAGCTGAACACTGAAGCTTTCTTT. This encodes CASREDKLNTEAFF. The chain recombines TRBV28 with TRBJ1-1, with D hard to call. Germline CDR1 MDHEN, CDR2 SYDVKM. The CDR3 runs to 14 residues. V was clipped by 6 bases and J by 0 bases, with 11 bases between them. The full variable domain, in which reference TRBV28 and TRBJ1-1 provide the parts outside the CDR3, is DVKVTQSSRYLVKRTGEKVFLECVQDMDHENMFWYRQDPGLGLRLIYFSYDVKMKEKGDIPEGYSVSREKKERFSLILESASTNQTSMYLCASREDKLNTEAFFGQGTRLTVV.

This chain joins TRBV28 and TRBJ2-2; 9 nucleotides agree with TRBD1. The CDR3 extends over 15 amino acids. The ends lost 2 bases at V and 5 bases at J; junction bases unmatched: 3. Germline CDR1 MDHEN, CDR2 SYDVKM. CDR3 loop: CASSLAGQGTGELFF. The CDR3 nucleotides read TGTGCCAGCAGTTTAGCAGGACAGGGGACCGGGGAGCTGTTTTTT. The whole variable domain, remainder taken from reference TRBV28 and TRBJ2-2, is DVKVTQSSRYLVKRTGEKVFLECVQDMDHENMFWYRQDPGLGLRLIYFSYDVKMKEKGDIPEGYSVSREKKERFSLILESASTNQTSMYLCASSLAGQGTGELFFGEGSRLTVL.

This clone was seen a single time. V usage is TRBV7-8 and J usage is TRBJ1-5, with D possibly being TRBD1 (5 bases). Germline CDR1 reads SGHVS; CDR2 reads FQNEAQ. This CDR3 has 14 amino acids. V was shortened by 1 base and J by 2 bases, with 6 bases between the two germline ends. CDR3 region: CASSLEGGNQPQHF. CDR3 coding DNA: TGTGCCAGCAGCTTAGAAGGGGGCAATCAGCCCCAGCATTTT.

This clone was recorded only once. This chain joins TRBV28 and TRBJ2-1; 10 nucleotides agree with TRBD2. Trimming took 2 bases from V and 14 from J; bases not matched to a gene: 3. This CDR3 is 12 amino acids long. Germline CDR1 reads MDHEN; CDR2 reads SYDVKM. The CDR3 DNA reads as TGTGCCAGCAGTTTACGGACTAGCGGCAAGTTCTTC. It encodes CASSLRTSGKFF.

This rearrangement joins TRBV30 to TRBJ2-3; D is uncertain. Between the trimmed V and J ends, which lost 2 bases and 3 bases, there was a span of 12 bases. Germline V gene sequence: CDR1 GTSNPN, CDR2 SVGIG (reference sequence). There are 14 residues in the CDR3. The CDR3 is CAWSRWDTTDTQYF. In DNA, the CDR3 is TGTGCCTGGAGTCGGTGGGATACTACAGATACGCAGTATTTT.

J is TRBJ2-3 and V is TRBV5-1, with D tentatively TRBD2 (6 bases). The CDR3 is 14 residues long. V shed 3 bases and J shed 5 bases, with 13 bases lying between them. The germline V gene encodes CDR1 SGHRS and CDR2 YFSETQ. CDR3 sequence: CASSSAGGEDTQYF. The CDR3 DNA is TGCGCCAGCAGCTCAGCGGGCGGGGAAGATACGCAGTATTTT.

V is TRBV28 and J is TRBJ1-2; D perhaps matches TRBD1 (5 bases). V lost 2 bases and J lost 4, with 8 bases in between. Per germline, CDR1 MDHEN and CDR2 SYDVKM. This CDR3 spans 13 amino acids. The CDR3 nucleotides are TGTGCCAGCAGTTTACCAGGGATCTATGGCTACACCTTC. As protein: CASSLPGIYGYTF.

This clone was seen a single time. The chain couples TRBV15 to TRBJ1-1; D ambiguous. This CDR3 spans 16 amino acids. The germline V and J ends were trimmed by 1 base and 0 bases, with 12 bases remaining between them. Germline CDR1 and CDR2: LNHNV and YYDKDF (reference sequence). CDR3 nucleotides: TGTGCCACCAGCAGAGTTACGGCCGGGATGAACACTGAAGCTTTCTTT. This codes for CATSRVTAGMNTEAFF.

In regard to this clone: The same CDR3 also results from other DNA sequences found in this sample. V gene TRBV10-2 combines with J gene TRBJ2-6; D uncertain. Germline loops: CDR1 WSHSY, CDR2 SAAADI. This CDR3 contains 13 residues. Trimming shortened V by 0 bases and J by 4 bases, and 1 base separated the two germline ends. This CDR3 is CASSESGANVLTF. The CDR3 nucleotides are TGCGCCAGCAGTGAGTCGGGGGCCAACGTCCTGACTTTC.

The chain couples TRBV6-1 to TRBJ1-2; no clear D. The CDR3 loop spans 13 amino acids. V lost 2 bases and J 5 bases, leaving 9 bases between the germline ends. The germline V gene has CDR1 MNHNS and CDR2 SASEGT. CDR3 residues: CASSEQSHYGYTF. The CDR3 bases are TGTGCCAGCAGTGAACAGTCGCATTATGGCTACACCTTC.

Comment on this clone: This sequence is one base from a far larger clone and is likely a read error. The chain is built from TRBV18 and TRBJ1-1; no clear D gene. Germline V gene sequence: CDR1 KGHSH, CDR2 LQKENI. CDR3 size: 12 residues. CDR3 residues: CASSPQGAEASF. The CDR3 DNA reads as TGTGCCAGCTCACCACAGGGTGCTGAAGCTTCCTTT.

This chain connects TRBV29-1 to TRBJ2-3; D is undetermined. Germline V lookup: CDR1 SQVTM, CDR2 ANQGSEA. The CDR3 extends over 14 amino acids. The V gene lost 3 bases and the J gene lost 0 bases, with 10 bases spanning the gap. CDR3 in amino acids: CSVDFSSSTDTQYF. The CDR3 DNA is TGCAGCGTTGATTTCAGCTCTAGCACAGATACGCAGTATTTT.

The CDR3 loop reads CASSPDNTGNTIYF. As DNA, the CDR3 is TGTGCCAGCAGTCCGGACAATACTGGAAACACCATATATTTT. The V gene is TRBV7-9, the J gene TRBJ1-3; possible D gene TRBD1, 5 bases. CDR3 length: 14 residues. CDR1 is SEHNR and CDR2 is FQNEAQ in the germline V gene (reference sequence). With 6 bases removed from V and 2 bases from J, the gap between germline ends came to 11 bases.

This clone was seen at least ten times. The chain links TRBV4-1 to TRBJ2-5; D is ambiguous. There are 15 residues in the CDR3. Germline-derived CDR1 and CDR2 are MGHRA and YSYEKL. Trimming pared 1 base from V and 2 bases from J, leaving 11 bases between. CDR3 nucleotides: TGCGCCAGCAGCCAAGCGGGTACTATACAAGAGACCCAGTACTTC. Translating gives CASSQAGTIQETQYF.

This clone was observed a single time. V usage is TRBV6-5 and J usage is TRBJ1-2, with 7 positions matching TRBD1. CDR1 and CDR2 (germline): MNHEY, SVGAGI. This CDR3 has 12 amino acids. DNA of the CDR3: TGTGCTACAGGAGGGGGCGCGTTTGGCTACACCTTC. Protein product: CATGGGAFGYTF.

J is TRBJ1-3 and V is TRBV25-1, with D perhaps TRBD1 (6 bases). The CDR3 runs 14 residues. V was trimmed by 2 bases and J by 2 bases, leaving 7 bases between them. Germline CDR1 MGHDK, CDR2 SYGVNS. Written as DNA, the CDR3 is TGTGCCAGCAGTGAAAGGACAGCTGGAAACACCATATATTTT. As protein: CASSERTAGNTIYF.

On this clone: One base away lies a much larger clone, so this may be a sequencing read error. Distinct nucleotide sequences in the sample also encode this CDR3. The chain joins TRBV7-2 to TRBJ1-5; tentative D call: TRBD1 (5 bases). CDR1 and CDR2 from the germline V gene are SGHTA and FQGNSA. The CDR3 extends over 13 amino acids. CDR3 region: CASSLRGNQPQHF. The CDR3 DNA reads as TGTGCCAGCAGCTTACGGGGGAATCAGCCCCAGCACTTT.

The table lists this clone with a few counts. V and J are TRBV28 and TRBJ2-1; D unresolved. Trimming took off 7 bases at V and 4 bases at J, with 8 bases between the two ends. The germline V gene encodes CDR1 MDHEN and CDR2 SYDVKM. The CDR3 totals 12 residues. This chain's CDR3 is CASTGLYNEQFF. The CDR3 region has the DNA TGTGCCAGCACGGGTCTTTACAATGAGCAGTTCTTC.

V is TRBV11-2 and J is TRBJ1-1; no reliable D call. CDR1 and CDR2 from the germline V gene are SGHAT and FQNNGV. CDR3 length: 14 amino acids. V was shortened by 4 bases and J by 6 bases, with 15 bases between the two germline ends. CDR3 in amino acids: CASSSNRGWAEAFF. The CDR3 DNA follows: TGTGCCAGCAGCTCCAACAGAGGTTGGGCTGAAGCTTTCTTT.

This clone occurred a few times. The V and J genes are TRBV4-1 and TRBJ2-7; D gene unclear. Trimming removed 1 base at V and 0 bases at J, with 7 bases between. From germline, CDR1 is MGHRA and CDR2 YSYEKL. The CDR3 sequence is 14 residues long. CDR3 in amino acids: CASSQGIFSYEQYF. The CDR3 region has the DNA TGCGCCAGCAGCCAAGGAATTTTCTCCTACGAGCAGTACTTC.

The chain couples TRBV5-3 to TRBJ1-2, with 9 bases that match TRBD1. TRBV5-3 is an ORF for which the function is uncertain. There are 17 residues in the CDR3. After removal of 7 bases from V and 3 bases from J, the junction contained 16 bases not matched to a gene. CDR3 residues: CARCSTRQGDQYYGYTF. In DNA, the CDR3 is TGTGCCAGATGCTCGACCCGACAGGGGGACCAATACTATGGCTACACCTTC.

V gene TRBV10-3 combines with J gene TRBJ2-4; TRBD2 might be the D (5 bases). The CDR3 totals 13 residues. V shed 3 bases and J shed 6 bases, with 9 bases lying between them. The germline V gene has CDR1 ENHRY and CDR2 SYGVKD. This chain's CDR3 is CAISDGERNIQYF. CDR3 nucleotides: TGTGCCATCAGTGACGGGGAGCGAAACATTCAGTACTTC.

V is TRBV28 and J is TRBJ1-5; D call uncertain. V shed 5 bases and J shed 5 bases, with 16 bases lying between them. The CDR3 has 15 amino acids. CDR1 MDHEN and CDR2 SYDVKM come from the germline V gene. CDR3 loop: CASSVGLHGDQPQHF. The CDR3 coding sequence is TGTGCCAGCAGTGTCGGGCTTCACGGGGATCAGCCCCAGCATTTT. The full variable domain, completed using reference TRBV28 and TRBJ1-5, is DVKVTQSSRYLVKRTGEKVFLECVQDMDHENMFWYRQDPGLGLRLIYFSYDVKMKEKGDIPEGYSVSREKKERFSLILESASTNQTSMYLCASSVGLHGDQPQHFGDGTRLSIL.